A selection of T cell receptor beta chains follows, all from one sample in a study of T cell changes during pregnancy in multiple sclerosis. Clones were sequenced by immunoSEQ multiplex PCR, and TCRdb holds only the in-frame ones, with some missing. The table shows fewer than 100,000 clones, with approximately 91% occurring only once. The starting material was peripheral blood, obtained before pregnancy. Every receptor here comes from a female donor with multiple sclerosis, enrolled in a pregnancy study. Each CDR3 is given with its conserved first and last residue. A D gene is named only where the DNA matches it firmly. Clone size is given for some rows only: seen once, a few or many times, or a class if the clone is expanded.

.,TRBD1,TRBJ2-7,TRBV6-5,CASSYSPGQGIYEQYF,TGTGCCAGCAGTTACTCCCCGGGACAGGGAATCTACGAGCAGTACTTC
.,TRBD2,TRBJ2-1,TRBV7-9,CASSSGGQGEQFF,TGTGCCAGCAGTAGCGGGGGCCAGGGTGAGCAGTTCTTC
.,.,TRBJ2-1,TRBV27,CASSLFRLGEQFF,TGTGCCAGCAGTTTATTTAGACTCGGGGAGCAGTTCTTC
.,.,TRBJ2-1,TRBV6-4,CASSESPTSFSYNEQFF,TGTGCCAGCAGTGAATCCCCTACTAGCTTCTCCTACAATGAGCAGTTCTTC
once,.,TRBJ2-1,TRBV15,CATSRRSGLDYDVQFF,TGTGCCACCAGCAGACGCTCAGGACTGGATTACGACGTGCAGTTCTTC
.,TRBD2,TRBJ2-1,TRBV7-9,CASSIPGLAENEQFF,TGTGCCAGCAGCATCCCGGGACTAGCGGAGAATGAGCAGTTCTTC
.,TRBD1,TRBJ2-1,TRBV7-3,CASSRDRDTYNEQFF,TGTGCCAGCAGTCGGGACAGGGACACGTACAATGAGCAGTTCTTC
.,TRBD1,TRBJ2-3,TRBV19,CASSARDRGRTDTQYF,TGTGCCAGTAGTGCCCGTGACAGGGGGCGCACAGATACGCAGTATTTT
once,.,TRBJ1-1,TRBV5-1,CASSLSSMNTEAFF,TGCGCCAGCAGCTTGTCAAGCATGAACACTGAAGCTTTCTTT
.,.,TRBJ2-7,TRBV6-7,CASSYLVPYEQYF,TGTGCCAGCAGTTACCTTGTCCCCTACGAGCAGTACTTC
.,TRBD1,TRBJ2-7,TRBV27,CASSFLGQYYEQYF,TGTGCCAGCAGTTTTCTGGGACAGTATTACGAGCAGTACTTC
.,.,TRBJ2-1,TRBV2,CASSEGTETNEQFF,TGTGCCAGCAGTGAAGGAACGGAGACCAATGAGCAGTTCTTC
.,TRBD1,TRBJ2-5,TRBV28,CASNRQGAETQYF,TGTGCCAGCAATCGACAGGGGGCCGAGACCCAGTACTTC
.,.,TRBJ2-1,TRBV11-2,CASSLDQDNEQFF,TGTGCCAGCAGCTTAGATCAGGACAATGAGCAGTTCTTC
once,.,TRBJ1-2,TRBV6-1,CASSELSRGRLGYTF,TGTGCCAGCAGTGAATTAAGCAGGGGCAGACTTGGCTACACCTTC
few,.,TRBJ1-2,TRBV5-1,CASSFRPSGDYTF,TGCGCCAGCAGCTTCCGCCCGTCCGGGGACTACACCTTC
.,TRBD2,TRBJ2-7,TRBV7-3,CASSFSGGASEQYF,TGTGCCAGCAGCTTTAGCGGGGGGGCCAGCGAGCAGTACTTC
once,.,TRBJ2-7,TRBV7-6,CASSLVATDSYERYF,TGTGCCAGCAGCTTAGTCGCGACAGACTCCTACGAGCGATACTTC
.,TRBD1,TRBJ2-3,TRBV19,CASKDRGISTDTQYF,TGTGCCAGTAAGGACAGGGGCATAAGCACAGATACGCAGTATTTT
.,TRBD1,TRBJ1-5,TRBV6-1,CASSLETGGGQPQHF,TGTGCCAGCAGCCTAGAGACAGGGGGAGGGCAGCCCCAGCATTTT
.,.,TRBJ2-2,TRBV5-6,CASSHDPGGGGTGELFF,TGTGCCAGCAGCCACGACCCGGGCGGCGGAGGAACCGGGGAGCTGTTTTTT
.,TRBD1,TRBJ2-1,TRBV7-8,CASSLARLASRTGTNNEQFF,TGTGCCAGCAGCTTAGCGCGGTTGGCTAGCCGGACAGGGACAAACAATGAGCAGTTCTTC
.,TRBD1,TRBJ1-2,TRBV4-2,CASSQEATGARGYTF,TGTGCCAGCAGCCAAGAAGCAACAGGGGCGCGGGGCTACACCTTC
.,.,TRBJ2-3,TRBV9,CASSVGGTDTQYF,TGTGCCAGCAGCGTAGGAGGCACAGATACGCAGTATTTT
.,TRBD2,TRBJ2-3,TRBV5-1,CASRPGLAGTDTQYF,TGCGCCAGCAGGCCCGGACTAGCAGGCACAGATACGCAGTATTTT
.,.,TRBJ2-1,TRBV2,CASSLYNEQFF,TGTGCCAGCAGTCTCTACAATGAGCAGTTCTTC
.,.,TRBJ2-7,TRBV7-2,CASSLRTGYEQYF,TGTGCCAGCAGCCTGAGAACGGGGTACGAGCAGTACTTC
.,TRBD2,TRBJ2-3,TRBV5-1,CASSLVPSGAGGDTQYF,TGCGCCAGCAGCTTGGTGCCTAGCGGGGCCGGGGGAGATACGCAGTATTTT
once,.,TRBJ2-1,TRBV4-3,CASSQADNEQFF,TGCGCCAGCAGCCAAGCCGACAATGAGCAGTTCTTC
.,.,TRBJ2-5,TRBV5-1,CASSLNTDQETQYF,TGCGCCAGCAGCTTGAACACAGACCAAGAGACCCAGTACTTC
.,.,TRBJ2-5,TRBV5-1,CASAALSQETQYF,TGCGCCAGCGCCGCCTTGAGCCAAGAGACCCAGTACTTC
few,TRBD1,TRBJ2-5,TRBV2,CASGDSAAQYF,TGTGCCAGCGGGGACAGTGCGGCCCAGTACTTC
.,.,TRBJ1-5,TRBV2,CASSENTYQPQHF,TGTGCCAGCAGTGAGAACACCTATCAGCCCCAGCATTTT
.,TRBD2,TRBJ2-3,TRBV15,CATRGLADTQYF,TGTGCCACCAGGGGACTAGCGGATACGCAGTATTTT
.,.,TRBJ2-3,TRBV9,CASSVAGIFTDTQYF,TGTGCCAGCAGCGTAGCGGGGATTTTCACAGATACGCAGTATTTT
.,TRBD1,TRBJ1-2,TRBV11-3,CASSTTGQGKSYTF,TGTGCCAGCAGCACCACGGGACAGGGGAAAAGCTACACCTTC
.,.,TRBJ2-7,TRBV7-2,CASSLRGGVGEQYF,TGTGCCAGCAGCTTAAGGGGGGGAGTAGGGGAGCAGTACTTC
.,.,TRBJ2-1,TRBV6-4,CASSDGGKGSYNEQFF,TGTGCCAGCAGTGACGGGGGGAAAGGATCCTACAATGAGCAGTTCTTC
.,.,TRBJ1-5,TRBV6-6,CASTLTRNQPQHF,TGTGCCAGCACTCTCACAAGAAATCAGCCCCAGCATTTT
.,TRBD1,TRBJ1-1,TRBV10-2,CASSLGQDTEAFF,TGCGCCAGCAGCCTGGGACAGGACACTGAAGCTTTCTTT
once,TRBD1,TRBJ1-5,TRBV7-8,CASSPTGGGNQPQHF,TGTGCCAGCAGCCCTACAGGGGGGGGAAATCAGCCCCAGCATTTT
.,.,TRBJ2-7,TRBV10-3,CAILTTETYEQYF,TGTGCCATCTTAACGACAGAAACCTACGAGCAGTACTTC
.,.,TRBJ1-5,TRBV6-1,CASSERGSKQPQHF,TGTGCCAGCAGTGAGCGGGGTTCTAAACAGCCCCAGCATTTT
once,.,TRBJ2-7,TRBV5-1,CASSPAGYEQYF,TGCGCCAGCAGCCCGGCGGGTTACGAGCAGTACTTC
.,.,TRBJ2-5,TRBV7-3,CASSLSSGAGETQYF,TGTGCCAGCAGCTTAAGTTCAGGGGCAGGAGAGACCCAGTACTTC
.,.,TRBJ1-2,TRBV4-1,CASSPKAQGIGYTF,TGCGCCAGCAGTCCGAAGGCACAGGGAATTGGCTACACCTTC
.,TRBD1,TRBJ1-2,TRBV30,CAWRPWTGANYGYTF,TGTGCCTGGAGACCTTGGACAGGGGCGAACTATGGCTACACCTTC
.,.,TRBJ2-7,TRBV15,CATSRTQGLVYEQYF,TGTGCCACCAGCAGAACCCAGGGCCTGGTCTACGAGCAGTACTTC
.,.,TRBJ2-7,TRBV7-2,CASSQTFRGYEQYF,TGTGCCAGCAGCCAGACTTTTCGGGGTTACGAGCAGTACTTC
.,.,TRBJ1-5,TRBV19,CASSDTAGVWQPQHF,TGTGCCAGTAGTGATACCGCAGGGGTATGGCAGCCCCAGCATTTT
.,.,TRBJ2-3,TRBV27,CASSLQGGYTQYF,TGTGCCAGCAGTTTACAGGGGGGATATACGCAGTATTTT
.,TRBD1,TRBJ1-2,TRBV10-3,CAIGSDGQDARYTF,TGTGCCATCGGCTCGGACGGACAGGACGCGCGCTACACCTTC